The 3 T cell receptor beta chains below all came from one sample that was sequenced in a study of blood T cell repertoires in COVID-19. Method: immunoSEQ multiplex PCR; TCRdb's copy keeps in-frame clones and lacks some. The sample includes about 260,000 clones, 88% of them seen just once. Input material: PBMCs or T cells enriched from blood (not recorded which). These receptors originate from a woman between 35 and 50 years old with acute COVID-19.

About this clone: Germline is not matched at one junction end, which may reflect a read error. The J gene is TRBJ2-2, the V gene TRBV23-1, with 12 bases aligning to TRBD2. TRBV23-1 is an ORF; its function is uncertain. The length of the CDR3 is 22 residues. The CDR3 here is CASTRRDSRTSGNSRRHRGAVF. As DNA, the CDR3 is TGCGCCAGCACCCGGAGGGACAGCAGGACTAGCGGGAACTCTCGACGGCACCGGGGAGCTGTTTTT.

This clone has only one observation. This rearrangement joins TRBV18 to TRBJ2-7; D might be TRBD1 (6 bases). Germline CDR1 and CDR2: KGHSH and LQKENI. This CDR3 is 15 amino acids long. V lost 2 bases, J lost 0 bases, and 11 bases lay in between. The CDR3 protein is CASSPTTGSSYEQYF. CDR3 nucleotides: TGTGCCAGCTCACCAACTACAGGGTCCTCCTACGAGCAGTACTTC.

This chain uses TRBV9 with TRBJ1-4; 8 nucleotides align to TRBD1. The CDR3 length is 14 residues. From germline, CDR1 is SGDLS and CDR2 YYNGEE. J was trimmed by 7 bases and V by 4 bases; bases with no gene match: 6. The CDR3 is CASSPGGFFEKLFF. The CDR3 DNA is TGTGCCAGCAGCCCAGGGGGCTTTTTTGAAAAACTGTTTTTT.